Shown below are 13 T cell receptor beta chains from a single sample sequenced in a study of blood T cell repertoires in COVID-19. Assay: immunoSEQ multiplex PCR; the TCRdb copy retains only in-frame clones and omits some. The sample lists roughly 300,000 clones; 80% to 90% were seen once. Sequencing was performed on peripheral blood. These receptors all stem from a man between 18 and 35 years old who had recovered from COVID-19.

The CDR3 coding sequence is TGTGCCAGCAGCTCCCCGGGACAGGGGGCGCGGTCACCCCTCCACTTT. Amino acids: CASSSPGQGARSPLHF. This rearrangement joins TRBV7-9 to TRBJ1-6; 12 bases map to TRBD1. Germline V gives CDR1 SEHNR, CDR2 FQNEAQ (reference sequence). The J segment lost 10 bases and the V segment lost 4 bases, leaving 8 bases of the junction unmatched. This CDR3 contains 16 residues.

The chain combines TRBV27 with TRBJ1-1; D not certain. Germline V gives CDR1 MNHEY, CDR2 SMNVEV (reference sequence). This CDR3 has 15 amino acids. Between the trimmed V and J ends, which lost 1 base and 0 bases, there was a span of 9 bases. CDR3 sequence: CASSLWPGMNTEAFF. In DNA form, the CDR3 reads TGTGCCAGCAGTTTATGGCCGGGTATGAACACTGAAGCTTTCTTT.

The V call is TRBV15, the J call TRBJ1-4; D gene ambiguous. The CDR3 is 12 residues long. The germline V gene encodes CDR1 LNHNV and CDR2 YYDKDF (reference sequence). Trimming cost V 4 bases and J 10 bases, with 10 bases left between them. DNA of the CDR3: TGTGCCACCAGCATCATAGAGGGAAAACTGTTTTTT. It yields the protein CATSIIEGKLFF.

This clone was found a few times. The sample contains more than one DNA sequence encoding this CDR3. The rearrangement joins TRBV18 to TRBJ2-7; 10 bases are shared with TRBD1. The V gene end was trimmed by 3 bases and the J gene end by 3 bases; junction bases not matched to a gene: 5. Per germline, CDR1 KGHSH and CDR2 LQKENI. The CDR3 spans 15 residues. The CDR3 protein is CASSPGTGDGYEQYF. The CDR3 DNA reads as TGTGCCAGCTCACCCGGGACAGGGGACGGCTACGAGCAGTACTTC.

The chain recombines TRBV5-5 with TRBJ2-2; a possible D gene is TRBD1 (5 bases). The CDR3 contains 16 residues. V was shortened by 5 bases and J by 2 bases, with 16 bases between the two germline ends. Germline V CDR1 and CDR2: SGHKS, YYEKEE (reference sequence). The CDR3 DNA reads TGTGCCAGCAGAAGAGACCCCACAGGAAACACCGGGGAGCTGTTTTTT. Its translation: CASRRDPTGNTGELFF.

The chain is built from TRBV5-1 and TRBJ2-2; TRBD1 is a possible D gene (5 bases). Germline CDR1 reads SGHRS; CDR2 reads YFSETQ. CDR3 length equals 15 residues. Trimming shortened V by 0 bases and J by 6 bases, and 12 bases separated the two germline ends. The CDR3 nucleotides read TGCGCCAGCAGCTTGGGACAAACAGGCCCCGGGGAGCTGTTTTTT. It yields the protein CASSLGQTGPGELFF.

The chain recombines TRBV5-1 with TRBJ1-4; 8 bases match TRBD1. CDR1 is SGHRS and CDR2 is YFSETQ in the germline V gene. The CDR3 loop spans 15 amino acids. V lost 0 bases, J lost 6 bases, and 4 bases stayed unmatched. In DNA, the CDR3 is TGCGCCAGCAGCTTGGCCCCAGGGGGCGATGAAAAACTGTTTTTT. Its translation is CASSLAPGGDEKLFF. Full variable domain (rest looked up from reference TRBV5-1 and TRBJ1-4): KAGVTQTPRYLIKTRGQQVTLSCSPISGHRSVSWYQQTPGQGLQFLFEYFSETQRNKGNFPGRFSGRQFSNSRSEMNVSTLELGDSALYLCASSLAPGGDEKLFFGSGTQLSVL.

The rearrangement uses TRBV24-1 and TRBJ1-5; 8 bases are a match to TRBD1. CDR3 length: 14 amino acids. The J segment lost 6 bases and the V segment lost 5 bases, leaving 5 bases of the junction unmatched. The germline gives CDR1 KGHDR, CDR2 SFDVKD. The CDR3 region has the DNA TGTGCCACCAGTGTAGCAGGGGGCACTCAGCCCCAGCATTTT. Translated, it gives CATSVAGGTQPQHF.

The chain combines TRBV11-3 with TRBJ2-4; TRBD2 is a possible D gene (7 bases). CDR1 SGHNT and CDR2 YENEEA come from the germline V gene. Trimming pared 5 bases from V and 6 bases from J, leaving 23 bases between. The CDR3 covers 17 residues. The CDR3 region is CASSRGAGDPMGNIQYF. The CDR3 nucleotides read TGTGCCAGCAGCCGGGGGGCGGGGGACCCGATGGGAAACATTCAGTACTTC.

The genes are TRBV4-2 and TRBJ2-1; TRBD1 is a possible D gene (6 bases). The V end was cut by 0 bases, the J end by 2 bases, with 23 bases between. CDR3 length equals 20 residues. Germline-derived CDR1 and CDR2 are LGHNA and YNFKEQ. This CDR3 reads CASSQDARRTEKTPYNEQFF. For the CDR3, the DNA is TGTGCCAGCAGCCAAGACGCACGTAGGACAGAGAAGACCCCCTACAATGAGCAGTTCTTC.

The rearrangement links TRBV5-6 to TRBJ1-5, with TRBD1 matching over 8 bases. V trimming: 4 bases; J trimming: 5 bases; junction bases outside the gene matches: 5. CDR1 and CDR2 (germline): SGHDT, YYEEEE. The CDR3 has 14 amino acids. As DNA, the CDR3 is TGTGCCAGCAGCGGACAGGGCGAAGATCAGCCCCAGCATTTT. This codes for CASSGQGEDQPQHF. The entire variable domain, with the rest obtained from reference TRBV5-6 and TRBJ1-5, is as follows: DAGVTQSPTHLIKTRGQQVTLRCSPKSGHDTVSWYQQALGQGPQFIFQYYEEEERQRGNFPDRFSGHQFPNYSSELNVNALLLGDSALYLCASSGQGEDQPQHFGDGTRLSIL.

This clone was detected only once. The rearrangement links TRBV3-1 (or the pseudogene TRBV3-2) to TRBJ2-7, with 9 bases lining up with TRBD2. Germline lookup yields CDR1 LGHDT and CDR2 YNNKEL (reference sequence). J lost 2 bases, V lost 1 base, and 3 bases had no gene match. CDR3 length: 15 residues. Here the CDR3 reads CASSQVPSGTYEQYF. The CDR3 DNA follows: TGTGCCAGCAGCCAAGTCCCTAGCGGGACCTACGAGCAGTACTTC.

The chain carries TRBV28 and TRBJ1-2; D is possibly TRBD1 (5 bases). Trimming removed 8 bases from V and 3 bases from J, with 13 bases in between. Germline CDR1 MDHEN, CDR2 SYDVKM. The CDR3 is 13 residues long. The CDR3 DNA reads TGTGCCAGCCGAGTGGGGCCTTACTATGGCTACACCTTC. Translation gives CASRVGPYYGYTF.